This T cell receptor (beta chain) was sequenced for a study of T cell responses to AZD1222 COVID-19 vaccine. Notes on the study in general: Spike-wide coverage was observed for vaccine-associated CD4 TCRs, with dominant responses at 160-218 and 743-854.

The CDR3 loop spans 13 amino acids. The trim removed 6 bases at V and 5 bases at J, leaving 3 bases unmatched. The germline CDR1 and CDR2 sequences are SGHTA and FQGNSA. Only in-frame clones appear in the TCRdb table, and some are missing; sequencing was by immunoSEQ multiplex PCR. The sample has about 100,000 clones; approximately 91% are singletons. Turning to this clone: Its antigen is currently unknown.

The chain combines TRBV7-2 with TRBJ2-1; TRBD2 matches at 8 bases. Material: peripheral blood, obtained on day 0 of AZD1222 vaccination. This receptor was obtained from an adult in good health. This chain's CDR3 is CASSFSGDNEQFF. In DNA, the CDR3 is TGTGCCAGCAGTTTTAGCGGGGACAATGAGCAGTTCTTC.